This passage covers 32 T cell receptor beta chains from one sample sequenced in a study of circulating and synovial CD4+ cells in juvenile arthritis. Profiling relied on immunoSEQ multiplex PCR, and the TCRdb table lists in-frame clones only, not all of them. The table lists about 2,700 clones, more than 75% of them singletons, with less than 4% in the top ten. The sample consisted of HLA-DR+ CD4+ T cells from blood. Sample subset: circulating pathogenic-like lymphocytes, sorted as HLA-DR+CD14-CD3+CD4+CD25low/- blood T cells. The receptors come from a human donor with juvenile idiopathic arthritis.

This clone was recorded only once. CDR3: CSVGQGVGNTIYF. The CDR3 nucleotides read TGCAGCGTTGGTCAGGGGGTAGGAAACACCATATATTTT. The gene calls are TRBV29-1 and TRBJ1-3; 7 positions match TRBD1. The V and J ends lost 4 bases and 4 bases, in that order; junction bases with no gene match: 4. CDR3 length: 13 residues. CDR1 and CDR2 (germline): SQVTM, ANQGSEA.

The chain carries TRBV5-1 and TRBJ1-6; 8 nucleotides line up with TRBD1. Looked up from germline, CDR1 is SGHRS and CDR2 is YFSETQ. This CDR3 is 15 amino acids long. Trimming at V came to 5 bases and at J to 8 bases, leaving 9 bases not matched to a gene. As DNA, the CDR3 is TGCGCCAGCAGACTAAGGACAGGGTTTGATTCACCCCTCCACTTT. It encodes CASRLRTGFDSPLHF.

This chain joins TRBV7-2 and TRBJ1-1; 8 positions match TRBD1. CDR1 and CDR2 (germline): SGHTA, FQGNSA. V dropped 6 bases and J dropped 4; count of bases not matched to a gene: 7. The CDR3 length is 14 residues. CDR3 DNA sequence: TGTGCCAGCAGTCTACGACAGGGGTTCACTGAAGCTTTCTTT. It is translated as CASSLRQGFTEAFF.

This chain joins TRBV30 and TRBJ1-2, with no clear D. The ends were cut back, 0 bases at V and 2 bases at J, with 10 bases in the middle. The CDR3 is made up of 14 amino acids. Germline assignment: CDR1 GTSNPN and CDR2 SVGIG (reference sequence). CDR3: CAWSVGRRNYGYTF. The CDR3 nucleotides read TGTGCCTGGAGTGTTGGTCGGAGAAACTATGGCTACACCTTC.

This chain connects TRBV30 to TRBJ1-1, with no clear D. Looked up from germline, CDR1 is GTSNPN and CDR2 is SVGIG (reference sequence). V lost 0 bases and J lost 6, with 5 bases in between. This CDR3 contains 11 residues. The CDR3 loop reads CAWSVFAEAFF. The CDR3 coding sequence is TGTGCCTGGAGTGTATTCGCTGAAGCTTTCTTT.

The V call is TRBV10-3, the J call TRBJ2-1; tentatively, D is TRBD2 (5 bases). Trimming removed 0 bases at V and 15 bases at J, with 15 bases between. Germline V gives CDR1 ENHRY, CDR2 SYGVKD. CDR3 length: 13 amino acids. CDR3 protein: CAISESEVALLFF. CDR3 sequence (DNA): TGTGCCATCAGTGAGTCGGAGGTAGCTCTCCTGTTCTTC.

The chain joins TRBV10-3 to TRBJ2-5, with TRBD2 matching 10 bases. The germline gives CDR1 ENHRY, CDR2 SYGVKD. CDR3 length: 17 residues. V shed 0 bases, J shed 3 bases, and the junction held 7 bases outside the gene matches. In DNA form, the CDR3 reads TGTGCCATCAGTGAGTCGACGGGCGGACTAGCGGAAGAGACCCAGTACTTC. Protein: CAISESTGGLAEETQYF.

CDR3 in DNA: TGCGCCAGCAGCTCGGGAGTGGAGCAGTACTTC. This sequence encodes CASSSGVEQYF. The chain links TRBV5-1 to TRBJ2-7, with D possibly being TRBD2 (6 bases). The CDR3 is 11 residues long. Germline V gene lookup returns CDR1 SGHRS and CDR2 YFSETQ. V was trimmed by 3 bases and J by 7 bases, leaving 8 bases between them.

This sequence joins TRBV19 and TRBJ2-6, with D maybe TRBD1 (6 bases). CDR1 is LNHDA, CDR2 SQIVND, per germline (reference sequence). Trimming stripped 3 bases from V and 4 bases from J, with 13 bases between. CDR3 length equals 16 residues. CDR3 DNA sequence: TGTGCCAGTAGTATTCTTTGGGGGCAAGGGGCCAACGTCCTGACTTTC. Residues: CASSILWGQGANVLTF.

This clone was seen just once. The rearrangement links TRBV11-2 to TRBJ2-2; no firm D call. This CDR3 has 16 amino acids. With 4 bases removed from V and 0 bases from J, the gap between germline ends came to 12 bases. Germline assignment: CDR1 SGHAT and CDR2 FQNNGV. CDR3 sequence: CASSSTFGSNTGELFF. CDR3 in DNA: TGTGCCAGCAGCTCCACCTTTGGCTCGAACACCGGGGAGCTGTTTTTT.

This chain uses TRBV2 with TRBJ2-7, with 7 nucleotides matching TRBD2. Germline V gene lookup returns CDR1 SNHLY and CDR2 FYNNEI. With V trimmed by 7 bases and J by 13 bases, 16 bases remained unmatched. CDR3 size: 13 residues. The CDR3 here is CASNLNMAGEFYV. The CDR3, as DNA: TGTGCCAGCAATTTGAATATGGCGGGGGAATTCTACGTC.

V is TRBV29-1 and J is TRBJ1-1; possible D gene TRBD1, 6 bases. This CDR3 has 12 amino acids. The germline gives CDR1 SQVTM, CDR2 ANQGSEA. The V and J ends lost 4 bases and 1 base respectively, with 7 bases between them. In DNA, the CDR3 is TGCAGCGTTGTAGGGGGGAACACTGAAGCTTTCTTT. This encodes CSVVGGNTEAFF.

J is TRBJ2-5 and V is TRBV30, with TRBD2 identical over 16 bases. The germline V gene encodes CDR1 GTSNPN and CDR2 SVGIG (reference sequence). The V gene end was trimmed by 4 bases and the J gene end by 5 bases; junction bases not matched to a gene: 1. The CDR3 consists of 14 residues. CDR3 residues: CAWTGLAGGETQYF. In DNA, the CDR3 is TGTGCCTGGACGGGACTAGCGGGGGGGGAGACCCAGTACTTC.

The rearrangement links TRBV14 to TRBJ2-2; D is unclear. CDR1 SGHDN and CDR2 FVKESK come from the germline V gene. The CDR3 length is 14 residues. V lost 0 bases and J lost 6, with 8 bases in between. The CDR3 DNA is TGTGCCAGCAGCCAAGATTTAGTCGCCGGGGAGCTGTTTTTT. It yields the protein CASSQDLVAGELFF.

This clone was recorded a few times. V gene TRBV7-7 combines with J gene TRBJ2-1; 7 bases are a match to TRBD2. Losses at the gene ends were 5 bases for V and 5 bases for J; bases not matched to a gene: 9. The CDR3 loop spans 15 amino acids. In germline, CDR1 is SSHAT, CDR2 FNYEAQ (reference sequence). The CDR3 DNA sequence: TGTGCCAGCAGCCCGGGACTACCGACAGACAATGAGCAGTTCTTC. Translating gives CASSPGLPTDNEQFF.

This clone came up once. The chain couples TRBV7-9 to TRBJ2-7; 8 bases map to TRBD1. Germline trimming cut 5 bases from V and 1 base from J; bases unmatched to any gene: 19. Germline assignment: CDR1 SEHNR and CDR2 FQNEAQ (reference sequence). CDR3 length: 19 amino acids. This chain's CDR3 is CASSPLTADRAVGSYEQYF. CDR3 coding DNA: TGTGCCAGCAGCCCCTTAACCGCGGACAGGGCAGTAGGGTCCTACGAGCAGTACTTC. Full variable domain (remainder filled in from reference TRBV7-9 and TRBJ2-7): DTGVSQNPRHKITKRGQNVTFRCDPISEHNRLYWYRQTLGQGPEFLTYFQNEAQLEKSRLLSDRFSAERPKGSFSTLEIQRTEQGDSAMYLCASSPLTADRAVGSYEQYFGPGTRLTVT.

This rearrangement joins TRBV5-1 to TRBJ2-5; possible D gene TRBD2, 6 bases. Germline loops: CDR1 SGHRS, CDR2 YFSETQ. CDR3 size: 18 residues. Trimming removed 0 bases at V and 4 bases at J, with 22 bases between. CDR3 nucleotide sequence: TGCGCCAGCAGCTTGGCTCTTCTCCCGGGAGCAAGAGCAGAGACCCAGTACTTC. Residues: CASSLALLPGARAETQYF.

This clone came up once. The V gene is TRBV18, the J gene TRBJ1-5; TRBD1 agrees at 9 bases. CDR1 and CDR2 (germline): KGHSH, LQKENI. The CDR3 contains 13 residues. Germline trimming cut 2 bases from V and 9 bases from J; bases unmatched to any gene: 2. CDR3 nucleotides: TGTGCCAGCTCACCAGGGACAGGGTCGCCCCAGCATTTT. Protein sequence: CASSPGTGSPQHF.

V gene TRBV7-8 combines with J gene TRBJ1-4; a possible D gene is TRBD1 (6 bases). CDR3 length: 14 amino acids. V was clipped by 7 bases and J by 8 bases, with 17 bases between them. The germline V gene has CDR1 SGHVS and CDR2 FQNEAQ. The CDR3 region is CASTRGGTREKLFF. For the CDR3, the DNA is TGTGCCAGCACTAGGGGGGGAACTCGGGAAAAACTGTTTTTT.

The sample holds one count of this clone. This chain connects TRBV2 to TRBJ2-7; 10 bases agree with TRBD2. J lost 1 base, V lost 3 bases, and 3 bases had no gene match. This CDR3 has 15 amino acids. Germline V gives CDR1 SNHLY, CDR2 FYNNEI. The CDR3 reads CASSDRTSGSYEQYF. DNA for the CDR3: TGTGCCAGCAGTGACAGGACTAGCGGTTCCTACGAGCAGTACTTC.

CDR3 protein: CAWSVQGDNQPQHF. CDR3 nucleotide sequence: TGTGCCTGGAGTGTCCAGGGTGACAATCAGCCCCAGCATTTT. The chain links TRBV30 to TRBJ1-5; perhaps TRBD1 as D (5 bases). The CDR3 totals 14 residues. Trimming took off 0 bases at V and 3 bases at J, with 9 bases between the two ends. Germline loops: CDR1 GTSNPN, CDR2 SVGIG (reference sequence).

The V gene is TRBV27, the J gene TRBJ1-1, with D maybe TRBD1 (6 bases). Trimming cost V 2 bases and J 8 bases, with 15 bases left between them. This CDR3 region has 14 residues. Germline-derived CDR1 and CDR2 are MNHEY and SMNVEV (reference sequence). CDR3 DNA: TGTGCCAGCAGTTTACCCGGACAGAGGCAAGAAGCTTTCTTT. Its protein product is CASSLPGQRQEAFF.

This clone was recorded a few times. Other DNA sequences from this sample encode an identical CDR3 as well. CDR3 protein: CASSQSQGALYSPLHF. The CDR3 DNA reads as TGCGCCAGCAGCCAATCGCAGGGGGCCCTTTATTCACCCCTCCACTTT. This chain uses TRBV5-1 with TRBJ1-6; 8 bases align to TRBD1. Losses at the gene ends were 4 bases for V and 8 bases for J; bases not matched to a gene: 11. Per the germline V gene, CDR1 is SGHRS and CDR2 is YFSETQ. The CDR3 spans 16 residues.

The rearrangement joins TRBV10-2 to TRBJ2-3; 9 bases map to TRBD2. Germline lookup yields CDR1 WSHSY and CDR2 SAAADI. V shed 6 bases and J 3 bases; nucleotides not matched to a gene: 13. The CDR3 is made up of 17 amino acids. The CDR3 sequence: CASRPSPAGGRTDTQYF. The CDR3 nucleotides are TGCGCCAGCAGACCATCCCCGGCGGGGGGGCGAACAGATACGCAGTATTTT.

This clone was found a few times. This sequence joins TRBV10-1 and TRBJ1-1, with unresolved D. The CDR3 spans 14 residues. V was clipped by 4 bases and J by 2 bases, with 11 bases between them. From germline, CDR1 is WNHNN and CDR2 SYGVQD (reference sequence). The CDR3 is CASSGAAANTEAFF. As DNA, the CDR3 is TGCGCCAGCAGTGGCGCGGCAGCCAACACTGAAGCTTTCTTT.

V is TRBV5-1 and J is TRBJ2-5; 7 nucleotides align to TRBD1. CDR1 is SGHRS, CDR2 YFSETQ, per germline. V was pared by 8 bases and J by 1 base, with 14 bases of the junction left unmatched. The CDR3 length is 16 residues. CDR3 sequence: CASSSGTGAIQETQYF. In DNA, the CDR3 is TGCGCCAGTAGCAGTGGAACAGGGGCAATCCAAGAGACCCAGTACTTC.

This clone has a single count. The rearrangement uses TRBV29-1 and TRBJ1-1, with D maybe TRBD1 (6 bases). Germline assignment: CDR1 SQVTM and CDR2 ANQGSEA. The CDR3 runs 13 residues. V gave up 6 bases and J gave up 1 base, with 12 bases separating them. CDR3 coding DNA: TGCAGCGTCCAAAGGGGGGGGAACACTGAAGCTTTCTTT. The encoded protein is CSVQRGGNTEAFF. Full variable domain (missing parts from reference TRBV29-1 and TRBJ1-1): SAVISQKPSRDICQRGTSLTIQCQVDSQVTMMFWYRQQPGQSLTLIATANQGSEATYESGFVIDKFPISRPNLTFSTLTVSNMSPEDSSIYLCSVQRGGNTEAFFGQGTRLTVV.

This clone was counted a single time. The rearrangement uses TRBV5-1 and TRBJ2-2, with TRBD1 matching 7 bases. Germline CDR1 SGHRS, CDR2 YFSETQ. This CDR3 comprises 17 residues. With V trimmed by 4 bases and J by 4 bases, 13 bases remained unmatched. The CDR3, as DNA: TGCGCCAGCAGCCCGGGGACAGCCCGGTTAACCACCGGGGAGCTGTTTTTT. Its protein is CASSPGTARLTTGELFF.

The chain carries TRBV10-3 and TRBJ2-1; TRBD2 aligns across 10 bases. The CDR3 extends over 18 amino acids. V lost 4 bases and J lost 2; bases outside the gene matches: 11. Germline CDR1 ENHRY, CDR2 SYGVKD. Here the CDR3 DNA reads TGTGCCATCAGTGGCCCAGTCCAGCGGGAGGGTCCCTACAATGAGCAGTTCTTC. This sequence encodes CAISGPVQREGPYNEQFF.

This clone was counted once. CDR3 DNA: TGTGCCAGCAGTGGGGGCAGGGGACGGTATGGCTACACCTTC. Protein sequence: CASSGGRGRYGYTF. The chain joins TRBV6-5 to TRBJ1-2, with a weak D call TRBD1 (6 bases). The CDR3 runs to 14 residues. Looked up from germline, CDR1 is MNHEY and CDR2 is SVGAGI. Trimming pared 5 bases from V and 5 bases from J, leaving 15 bases between.

As DNA, the CDR3 is TGTGCCAGCAGCCAAGCATACCAGGGGGACTACGAGCAGTACTTC. Protein product: CASSQAYQGDYEQYF. The chain employs TRBV4-2 and TRBJ2-7; 7 bases agree with TRBD1. Unmatched junction bases numbered 6, after V lost 1 base and J lost 3 bases. Per the germline V gene, CDR1 is LGHNA and CDR2 is YNFKEQ. CDR3 length: 15 amino acids.

The V call is TRBV19, the J call TRBJ1-5; no reliable D call. The germline V and J ends were trimmed by 6 bases and 0 bases, with 12 bases remaining between them. From germline, CDR1 is LNHDA and CDR2 SQIVND (reference sequence). This CDR3 is built from 15 residues. This CDR3 reads CASSFTMNSNQPQHF. In DNA form, the CDR3 reads TGTGCCAGTAGCTTTACAATGAATAGCAATCAGCCCCAGCATTTT.